This TCR beta chain was captured by sequencing in a study of blood T cell repertoires in COVID-19. Overall study: The origin of the acute and convalescent COVID-19 samples was the United States, Italy and Spain. T cells, B-cell-depleted T cells, or PBMCs supplied cDNA or gDNA.

Those enrolled in Seattle joined during active infection and were followed longitudinally afterward. Per the original data handling: Cell counts per sample came from amplifying reference gene primers. The repertoire was sequenced with immunoSEQ multiplex PCR; TCRdb's copy has only in-frame clones and lacks some. The V and J calls and the clone size are those of that table, but D and trimming were determined from the DNA. The sample records over 150,000 clones, approximately 91% being singletons. This CDR3 region has 17 residues. J gave up 9 bases and V 0 bases, and 10 bases lay outside the gene matches. Germline V gives CDR1 MGHRA, CDR2 YSYEKL.

The chain is built from TRBV4-1 and TRBJ2-1; 11 bases agree with TRBD2. Sequences were obtained from peripheral blood. This sequence was found in a man between 18 and 35 years old with COVID-19, enrolled during active disease. The CDR3 sequence: CASSQDPPLAGVSEQFF. The CDR3 DNA sequence: TGCGCCAGCAGCCAAGACCCGCCACTAGCGGGAGTAAGTGAGCAGTTCTTC.